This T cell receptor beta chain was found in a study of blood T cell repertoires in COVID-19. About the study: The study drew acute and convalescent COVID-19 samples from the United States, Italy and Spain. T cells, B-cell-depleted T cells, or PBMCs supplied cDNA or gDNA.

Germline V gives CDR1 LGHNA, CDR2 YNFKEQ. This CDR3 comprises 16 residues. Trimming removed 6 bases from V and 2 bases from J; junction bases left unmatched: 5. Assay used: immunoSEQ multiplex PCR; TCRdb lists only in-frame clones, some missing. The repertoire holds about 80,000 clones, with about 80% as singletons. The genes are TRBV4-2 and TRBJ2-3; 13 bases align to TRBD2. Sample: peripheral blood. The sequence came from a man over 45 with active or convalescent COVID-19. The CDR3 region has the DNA TGTGCCAGCAGTCGACTAGCGGGGGGTTCCACAGATACGCAGTATTTT. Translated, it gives CASSRLAGGSTDTQYF.